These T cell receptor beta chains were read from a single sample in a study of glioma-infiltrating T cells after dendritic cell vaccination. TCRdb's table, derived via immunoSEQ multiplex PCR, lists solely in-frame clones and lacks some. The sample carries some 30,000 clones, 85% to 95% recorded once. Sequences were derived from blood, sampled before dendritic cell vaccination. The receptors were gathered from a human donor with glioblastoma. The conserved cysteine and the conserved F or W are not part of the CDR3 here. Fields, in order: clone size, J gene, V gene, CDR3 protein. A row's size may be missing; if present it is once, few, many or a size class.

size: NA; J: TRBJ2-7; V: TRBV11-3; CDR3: ASSLVRDYEQY
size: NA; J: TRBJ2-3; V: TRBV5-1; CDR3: ASSYILAGGPGTDTQY
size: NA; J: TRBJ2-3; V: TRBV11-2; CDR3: ASSFRGLAGGTDTQY
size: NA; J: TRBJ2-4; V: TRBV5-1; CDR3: ASSSRQGAKNIQY
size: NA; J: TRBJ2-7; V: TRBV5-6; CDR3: ASSFWDRAYEQY
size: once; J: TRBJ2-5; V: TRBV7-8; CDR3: ASSFERGTGGQQQY
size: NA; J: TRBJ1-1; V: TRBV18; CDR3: ASSPWGGDVTEAF
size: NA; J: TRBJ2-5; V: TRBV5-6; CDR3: ASSFSGGAYETQY
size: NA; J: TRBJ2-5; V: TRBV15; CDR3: ATSRPGLGRETQY
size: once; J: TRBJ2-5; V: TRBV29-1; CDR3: SVLRGETQY
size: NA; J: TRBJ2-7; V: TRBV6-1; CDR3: ASTGNRGEQY
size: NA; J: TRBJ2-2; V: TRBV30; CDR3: AWSSLGELF
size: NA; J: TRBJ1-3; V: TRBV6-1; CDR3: ASSVWEGNTIY
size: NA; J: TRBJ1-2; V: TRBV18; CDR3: ASSPGTGANYGYT
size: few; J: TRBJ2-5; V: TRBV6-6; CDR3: ASSYSGGSSQETQY
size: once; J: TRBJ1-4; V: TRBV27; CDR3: ASTTLGTGEEKLF
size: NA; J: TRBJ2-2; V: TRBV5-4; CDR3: ASSLNQGAGELF
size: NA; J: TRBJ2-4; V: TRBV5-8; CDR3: ASSSSKITGAQSNQY
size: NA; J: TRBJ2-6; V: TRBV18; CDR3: ASSPQGNNVLT
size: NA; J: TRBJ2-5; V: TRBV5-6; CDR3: ASSLGLAIGGEQTQY
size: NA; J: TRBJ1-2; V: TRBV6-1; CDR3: ASSGQGVPYGYT
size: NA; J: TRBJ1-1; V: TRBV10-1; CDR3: ASSRGQGAVQAF
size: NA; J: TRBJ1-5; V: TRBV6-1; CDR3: ASSEMAGDHQPQH
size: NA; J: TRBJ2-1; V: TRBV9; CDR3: ASSVAGGPYNEQF
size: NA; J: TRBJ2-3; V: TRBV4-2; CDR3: ASSQDIVGGYTQY
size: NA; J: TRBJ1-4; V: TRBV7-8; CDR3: ASSKVGYEKLF
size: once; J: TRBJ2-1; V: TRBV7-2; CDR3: ASSLGSVPGGEQF
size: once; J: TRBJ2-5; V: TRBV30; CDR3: AWSSPSVLSGPGVETQY
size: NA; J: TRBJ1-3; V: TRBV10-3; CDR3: AISETARTGNTIY
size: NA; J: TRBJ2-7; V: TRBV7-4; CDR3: ASSPPGGTWEQY
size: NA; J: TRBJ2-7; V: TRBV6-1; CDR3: ASSELGHRRYEQY
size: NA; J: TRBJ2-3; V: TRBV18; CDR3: ASSPGQASTDTQY
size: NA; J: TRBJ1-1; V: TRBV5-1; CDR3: ASTEHGGSEAF